This T cell receptor (beta chain) appears in the sequencing data of a study of shared clonotypes between healthy human individuals. As for the study in general: CD4 naive cells filled three plates per donor, CD4 memory three, CD8 naive two and CD8 memory one. Study-level findings and limits: Clonotypes which were not shared had lower generation probabilities than clonotypes that all four donors shared. Roughly 4.7% was the fraction of naive CD4 clonotypes found shared across four donors.

Healthy and HIV-negative, the adult donors had no recent acute infections or vaccinations. This clone was recorded only once. What it binds is unknown. TCRdb's copy holds only in-frame clones and misses some; the assay was immunoSEQ multiplex PCR. Among more than 2 million clones listed, more than 90% were seen once. The sequenced sample consisted of naive CD4+ T cells sorted from blood. Subset specified: CD45RA+ positively selected. The TCR originated in a man younger than 30 in good health.

The CDR3 loop is CASSQDLGGPREYF. CDR3 in DNA: TGCGCCAGCAGCCAAGATCTTGGGGGCCCTCGGGAGTACTTC. V and J are TRBV4-1 and TRBJ2-7, with D possibly TRBD1 on 6 matching bases. The CDR3 is 14 amino acids. Trimming left V 0 bases short and J 11 bases short, with 17 bases between. The germline CDR1 and CDR2 sequences are MGHRA and YSYEKL.